One sample yielded the 13 T cell receptor beta chains listed below, sequenced in a study of T-cell reconstitution after alpha-beta-depleted transplantation in children. TCRbeta library construction was performed incorporating unique molecular identifiers. TCRdb used MiXCR to reprocess the PCR reads, holding one entry per CDR3 protein. The data hold some 600,000 distinct CDR3 sequences, with over 10% observed a single time. The sequencing used PBMCs, mostly from graft donor cells, collected 360 days after TCRalphabeta/CD19-depleted stem cell transplant. These TCRs come from a male patient younger than 18 who had a stem cell transplant for acute myeloid leukemia, so the T cells may come from the graft donor.

In its sample, this clonotype was seen a few times. The CDR3 nucleotides are TGTGCCAGCAGCTCGCACCTCTACGAGCAGTACTTC. This encodes CASSSHLYEQYF. The chain has TRBV11-2 and TRBJ2-7; unclear D gene. The V and J ends lost 4 bases and 3 bases respectively, with 7 bases between them. The CDR3 has 12 residues. In germline, CDR1 is SGHAT, CDR2 FQNNGV.

This clonotype has just a few counts. The genes are TRBV21-1 and TRBJ2-1; the D call TRBD1 from the table was never checked on the DNA. TRBV21-1 is described as a pseudogene. This CDR3 is 16 amino acids long. The CDR3 sequence is CASLPRPPGTKSEQFF. CDR3 nucleotide sequence: TGTGCCAGCCTTCCTAGACCCCCAGGGACCAAGTCTGAGCAGTTCTTC.

The rearrangement links TRBV28 to TRBJ2-3; 9 positions match TRBD1. This CDR3 has 19 amino acids. The germline V gene encodes CDR1 MDHEN and CDR2 SYDVKM. J lost 0 bases, V lost 3 bases, and 13 bases had no gene match. The chain's CDR3 is CASSFYILTGGDSTDTQYF. CDR3 sequence (DNA): TGTGCCAGCAGTTTTTATATACTGACAGGGGGTGATAGCACAGATACGCAGTATTTT.

This clonotype was seen ten or more times. The chain uses TRBV15 and TRBJ2-1; D not resolved. The CDR3 is 15 amino acids. Per the germline V gene, CDR1 is LNHNV and CDR2 is YYDKDF (reference sequence). Trimming pared 0 bases from V and 9 bases from J, leaving 15 bases between. The CDR3 is CATSREGPPWGEQFF. CDR3 sequence (DNA): TGTGCCACCAGCAGAGAAGGCCCCCCATGGGGTGAGCAGTTCTTC.

The chain employs TRBV20-1 and TRBJ2-1; 12 bases align to TRBD2. With V trimmed by 5 bases and J by 5 bases, 7 bases remained unmatched. Germline assignment: CDR1 DFQATT and CDR2 SNEGSKA (reference sequence). CDR3 size: 15 residues. The CDR3 region has the DNA TGCAGTGCTGTAACTAGCGGGAGGCTCGACAATGAGCAGTTCTTC. It codes for CSAVTSGRLDNEQFF.

The chain employs TRBV7-9 and TRBJ2-1; TRBD2 matches at 8 bases. This CDR3 is built from 15 residues. Germline V gene lookup returns CDR1 SEHNR and CDR2 FQNEAQ (reference sequence). V dropped 0 bases and J dropped 8; count of bases not matched to a gene: 6. Written as DNA, the CDR3 is TGTGCCAGCAGCTTAGCGGGACTAGTAGGGGATGAGCAGTTCTTC. As protein: CASSLAGLVGDEQFF.

The chain has TRBV15 and TRBJ2-7; D gene unclear. With 5 bases removed from V and 2 bases from J, the gap between germline ends came to 13 bases. Germline V gene lookup returns CDR1 LNHNV and CDR2 YYDKDF (reference sequence). This CDR3 is built from 14 residues. The CDR3 DNA reads TGTGCCACCAGCCCAAACTTCTTTCCCTACGAGCAGTACTTC. It translates to CATSPNFFPYEQYF.

This clonotype was found many times. The rearrangement joins TRBV28 to TRBJ2-2; possible D gene TRBD2, 6 bases. The V and J ends lost 3 bases and 1 base respectively, with 9 bases between them. CDR3 length equals 15 residues. In germline, CDR1 is MDHEN, CDR2 SYDVKM. The CDR3 is CASSFPGVNTGELFF. Here the CDR3 DNA reads TGTGCCAGCAGTTTCCCGGGGGTGAACACCGGGGAGCTGTTTTTT.

The chain couples TRBV7-2 to TRBJ2-5; D call uncertain. The CDR3 sequence is 12 residues long. Germline lookup yields CDR1 SGHTA and CDR2 FQGNSA. The ends were cut back, 2 bases at V and 6 bases at J, with 7 bases in the middle. CDR3 sequence reads: CASSLRAQTQYF. CDR3 bases: TGTGCCAGCAGCTTAAGGGCCCAGACCCAGTACTTC.

This clonotype was recorded a few times. The chain carries TRBV18 and TRBJ2-1, with TRBD2 matching 14 bases. V shed 6 bases and J 8 bases; nucleotides not matched to a gene: 6. The CDR3 contains 15 residues. Per germline, CDR1 KGHSH and CDR2 LQKENI. The CDR3 DNA reads TGTGCCAGCTCGTCAGGGACTAGCGGGAGACATGAGCAGTTCTTC. It is translated as CASSSGTSGRHEQFF.

This chain uses TRBV20-1 with TRBJ2-1; D unclear. Trimming cost V 0 bases and J 7 bases, with 13 bases left between them. The CDR3 has 14 residues. Germline values: CDR1 DFQATT, CDR2 SNEGSKA (reference sequence). CDR3 bases: TGCAGTGCTAGAGATTTCCAGGTTTTAAATGAGCAGTTCTTC. Amino acid sequence: CSARDFQVLNEQFF.

The J gene is TRBJ2-7, the V gene TRBV6-2 or TRBV6-3, with TRBD2 identical over 15 bases. This CDR3 has 18 amino acids. From germline, CDR1 is MNHEY and CDR2 SVGEGT. The V gene end was trimmed by 4 bases and the J gene end by 5 bases; junction bases not matched to a gene: 12. This CDR3 reads CASSSTRGTSGRYNEQYF. DNA for the CDR3: TGTGCCAGCAGTTCTACTCGGGGGACTAGCGGGAGGTACAACGAGCAGTACTTC.

This clonotype was seen repeatedly, ten times or more. The chain couples TRBV7-6 to TRBJ2-7; 8 nucleotides match TRBD1. With V trimmed by 5 bases and J by 1 base, 10 bases remained unmatched. Germline values: CDR1 SGHVS, CDR2 FNYEAQ. This CDR3 has 16 amino acids. CDR3 in amino acids: CASSQSPGQGSYEQYF. The CDR3 nucleotides are TGTGCCAGCAGCCAGAGCCCAGGACAGGGATCCTACGAGCAGTACTTC.